A single sample is the source of the 27 T cell receptor beta chains below, sequenced in a study of T cell repertoires in cytomegalovirus infection. Antigen specificity for these receptors is unknown. TCRdb fed the reads into MiXCR, producing one record per CDR3 protein. This sample has more than 55,000 distinct CDR3 sequences, with about 20% found just once. The source was CD8+ T cells from cultured PBMCs, collected from culture after CMV antigen stimulation. The receptor source for this set is a human donor in good health (CMV status not recorded). Some clones in this sample may be carry-over from other donors' samples.

The chain couples TRBV24-1 to TRBJ2-5, with 9 bases aligning to TRBD1. This CDR3 spans 14 amino acids. V was pared by 3 bases and J by 5 bases, with 3 bases of the junction left unmatched. Germline V gene data show CDR1 as KGHDR and CDR2 as SFDVKD. For the CDR3, the DNA is TGTGCCACCAGTGATCCGGACAGGGGTGAGACCCAGTACTTC. It is translated as CATSDPDRGETQYF.

This clonotype came up many times. The chain recombines TRBV7-2 with TRBJ1-3; the match to TRBD1 covers 7 bases. Germline V CDR1 and CDR2: SGHTA, FQGNSA. With 3 bases clipped from V and 0 bases from J, the junction kept 2 bases outside the gene matches. This CDR3 comprises 15 residues. Here the CDR3 reads CASSLGQSSGNTIYF. The CDR3 DNA is TGTGCCAGCAGCTTGGGACAGAGCTCTGGAAACACCATATATTTT.

The V and J genes are TRBV11-2 and TRBJ1-4; TRBD1 matches 11 bases. J was trimmed by 1 base and V by 5 bases; bases with no gene match: 0. The CDR3 covers 15 residues. Per the germline V gene, CDR1 is SGHAT and CDR2 is FQNNGV. The CDR3 protein is CASSGTGGTNEKLFF. CDR3 nucleotides: TGTGCCAGCAGCGGGACAGGGGGAACTAATGAAAAACTGTTTTTT.

This clonotype was recorded at least ten times. The rearrangement uses TRBV4-3 and TRBJ2-1; 11 nucleotides agree with TRBD1. This CDR3 region has 15 residues. Losses at the gene ends were 0 bases for V and 7 bases for J; bases not matched to a gene: 2. CDR1 LGHNA and CDR2 YSLEER come from the germline V gene. This CDR3 is CASSQDGQGANEQFF. CDR3 sequence (DNA): TGCGCCAGCAGCCAAGACGGACAGGGGGCGAATGAGCAGTTCTTC.

This clonotype occurred a few times. V gene TRBV7-2 combines with J gene TRBJ2-7; TRBD2 aligns across 7 bases. Germline CDR1 reads SGHTA; CDR2 reads FQGNSA. This CDR3 is built from 16 residues. After removal of 1 base from V and 0 bases from J, the junction contained 6 bases not matched to a gene. The CDR3 protein is CASSLEGAGNSYEQYF. The CDR3 nucleotides read TGTGCCAGCAGCTTAGAAGGAGCGGGGAACTCCTACGAGCAGTACTTC.

This clonotype was picked up one time. This chain joins TRBV19 and TRBJ1-5; 10 positions match TRBD1. This CDR3 has 14 amino acids. The germline V gene has CDR1 LNHDA and CDR2 SQIVND (reference sequence). J gave up 6 bases and V 8 bases, and 7 bases lay outside the gene matches. CDR3 coding DNA: TGTGCCAGTTGGACAGGGGGAGGCGGTCAGCCCCAGCATTTT. Amino acid sequence: CASWTGGGGQPQHF.

The CDR3 here is CASSLATGELFF. The CDR3, as DNA: TGTGCCAGCAGCTTAGCAACCGGGGAGCTGTTTTTT. This chain links TRBV7-9 with TRBJ2-2; D remains unclear. Between the trimmed V and J ends, which lost 0 bases and 5 bases, there was a span of 1 base. Germline V gives CDR1 SEHNR, CDR2 FQNEAQ (reference sequence). The CDR3 covers 12 residues.

The V and J genes are TRBV23-1 and TRBJ2-1; 9 bases are shared with TRBD1. TRBV23-1 is classed as an ORF, of uncertain function. The V segment lost 0 bases and the J segment 5 bases; nucleotides outside the gene matches: 5. This CDR3 comprises 16 residues. CDR3 coding DNA: TGCGCCAGCAGTCAATCCGGGACAGGGTTGGACAATGAGCAGTTCTTC. It encodes CASSQSGTGLDNEQFF.

This chain links TRBV4-3 with TRBJ2-1; D might be TRBD1 (6 bases). This CDR3 contains 15 residues. Germline V gene sequence: CDR1 LGHNA, CDR2 YSLEER. V lost 1 base to trimming and J lost 3 bases, with 10 bases between them. The CDR3, as DNA: TGCGCCAGCAGCCAAGGAGGGGGAAGCTACAATGAGCAGTTCTTC. This sequence encodes CASSQGGGSYNEQFF.

J is TRBJ2-1 and V is TRBV7-8; D ambiguous. The CDR3 is 13 residues long. The germline V and J ends were trimmed by 7 bases and 0 bases, with 7 bases remaining between them. Looked up from germline, CDR1 is SGHVS and CDR2 is FQNEAQ. CDR3 loop: CASISSSYNEQFF. Here the CDR3 DNA reads TGTGCCAGCATATCGAGCTCCTACAATGAGCAGTTCTTC.

V and J are TRBV7-2 and TRBJ1-5, with a tentative D call TRBD1 (6 bases). V dropped 5 bases and J dropped 7 bases, with 12 bases sitting between them. This CDR3 has 13 residues. Looked up from germline, CDR1 is SGHTA and CDR2 is FQGNSA. The chain's CDR3 is CASSDRYQQPQHF. CDR3 DNA sequence: TGTGCCAGCAGCGACAGGTATCAACAGCCCCAGCATTTT.

The chain uses TRBV4-1 and TRBJ1-6, with D maybe TRBD1 (6 bases). V was trimmed by 0 bases and J by 3 bases, leaving 9 bases between them. Germline-derived CDR1 and CDR2 are MGHRA and YSYEKL. CDR3 length: 16 amino acids. This CDR3 reads CASSQDLDSYNSPLHF. The CDR3 bases are TGCGCCAGCAGCCAAGATCTGGACAGCTATAATTCACCCCTCCACTTT.

This clonotype was seen only a few times. The chain joins TRBV12-3 or TRBV12-4 to TRBJ1-2; 7 bases map to TRBD1. The CDR3 has 15 amino acids. V lost 5 bases to trimming and J lost 6 bases; unmatched junction nucleotides: 12. The CDR3 region has the DNA TGTGCCAGCAGTGGCGTCGAGACAGGGCCTAATGGCTACACCTTC. Translated, it gives CASSGVETGPNGYTF.

This chain joins TRBV20-1 and TRBJ2-1; 11 nucleotides agree with TRBD1. Germline trimming cut 5 bases from V and 9 bases from J; bases unmatched to any gene: 6. Germline loops: CDR1 DFQATT, CDR2 SNEGSKA (reference sequence). There are 13 residues in the CDR3. The CDR3 DNA follows: TGCAGTGCTCCGGGACAGGGGGTTGTTGAGCAGTTCTTC. It encodes CSAPGQGVVEQFF.

This clonotype has only a few counts. At one end the junction does not follow the germline gene, possibly because of a read error. This sequence joins TRBV4-1 and TRBJ2-7; no reliable D call. The CDR3 extends over 16 amino acids. CDR1 MGHRA and CDR2 YSYEKL come from the germline V gene. This chain's CDR3 is CTSSPDPGSMAYEQYF. Here the CDR3 DNA reads TGCACCAGCAGCCCCGACCCCGGGTCCATGGCCTACGAGCAGTACTTC.

Comments on this clonotype: A read error may produce the germline difference seen at one junction end. The chain carries TRBV11-2 and TRBJ2-7, with D unclear. CDR3 size: 11 residues. CDR1 is SGHAT and CDR2 is FQNNGV in the germline V gene. Written as DNA, the CDR3 is TGTACCAGCAGCTCCCCAGGAGAAGAGTACTTC. Protein: CTSSSPGEEYF. Based on the CDR3 plus reference TRBV11-2 and TRBJ2-7, the full variable domain is EAGVAQSPRYKIIEKRQSVAFWCNPISGHATLYWYQQILGQGPKLLIQFQNNGVVDDSQLPKDRFSAERLKGVDSTLKIQPAKLEDSAVYLCTSSSPGEEYFGPGTRLTVT.

J is TRBJ2-7 and V is TRBV7-8; D unresolved. Deletions cut 0 bases from V and 6 bases from J, with 6 bases between. In germline, CDR1 is SGHVS, CDR2 FQNEAQ. CDR3 length: 12 residues. The CDR3 reads CASSLAPGEQYF. As DNA, the CDR3 is TGTGCCAGCAGCTTAGCTCCGGGCGAGCAGTACTTC.

This chain links TRBV2 with TRBJ2-5; 8 nucleotides align to TRBD1. The CDR3 covers 16 residues. CDR1 and CDR2 from the germline V gene are SNHLY and FYNNEI. V shed 3 bases and J 2 bases; nucleotides not matched to a gene: 8. CDR3 residues: CASSDPGTGAQETQYF. Here the CDR3 DNA reads TGTGCCAGCAGTGACCCCGGGACAGGAGCACAAGAGACCCAGTACTTC.

This clonotype appeared a few times. J is TRBJ2-1 and V is TRBV7-2; TRBD2 is a possible D gene (6 bases). Germline values: CDR1 SGHTA, CDR2 FQGNSA. V was pared by 6 bases and J by 1 base, with 13 bases between. This CDR3 region has 15 residues. The CDR3 DNA reads as TGTGCCAGCAGTACCCTAGCGAGTTCCTACAATGAGCAGTTCTTC. It codes for CASSTLASSYNEQFF.

This clonotype has only a few counts. The rearrangement links TRBV6-6 to TRBJ2-7; 8 bases map to TRBD1. V trimming: 0 bases; J trimming: 5 bases; junction bases outside the gene matches: 12. The CDR3 spans 17 residues. Germline loops: CDR1 MNHNY, CDR2 SVGAGI (reference sequence). DNA for the CDR3: TGTGCCAGCAGTTACTCTCGGTTGGACAGGGATGGCGACGAGCAGTACTTC. Amino acids: CASSYSRLDRDGDEQYF.

The chain carries TRBV4-1 and TRBJ2-5; TRBD2 might be the D (5 bases). Between the trimmed V and J ends, which lost 0 bases and 4 bases, there was a span of 12 bases. Germline V CDR1 and CDR2: MGHRA, YSYEKL. There are 15 residues in the CDR3. The DNA for the CDR3 is TGCGCCAGCAGCCAAGATCTGGGCCGGGGAGAGACCCAGTACTTC. It translates to CASSQDLGRGETQYF.

The sample holds a few counts of this clonotype. The V and J genes are TRBV7-6 and TRBJ1-2, with 7 bases that match TRBD1. V shed 5 bases and J 7 bases; nucleotides not matched to a gene: 10. The V gene's germline CDR1 is SGHVS and CDR2 FNYEAQ. The CDR3 consists of 14 residues. The CDR3 reads CASSLSPGGVGYTF. The DNA for the CDR3 is TGTGCCAGCAGCCTATCACCAGGGGGGGTTGGCTACACCTTC.

This chain links TRBV11-2 with TRBJ2-2, with D maybe TRBD2 (6 bases). This CDR3 is built from 18 residues. Germline V gene lookup returns CDR1 SGHAT and CDR2 FQNNGV. V gave up 0 bases and J gave up 2 bases, with 16 bases separating them. The CDR3 sequence: CASSLDLGLQINTGELFF. The CDR3 nucleotides read TGTGCCAGCAGCTTAGATCTGGGACTCCAAATAAACACCGGGGAGCTGTTTTTT.

The chain joins TRBV7-2 to TRBJ2-3; the D gene could be TRBD1 or TRBD2 (5 bases each). Germline V gives CDR1 SGHTA, CDR2 FQGNSA. V lost 5 bases and J lost 2, with 14 bases in between. The CDR3 has 15 amino acids. DNA of the CDR3: TGTGCCAGCAGCCTGAGGGGCCTAGTCACAGATACGCAGTATTTT. Translating it yields CASSLRGLVTDTQYF.

The CDR3 spells CASSLRQGDYNEQFF. DNA of the CDR3: TGTGCCAGCAGTTTAAGGCAGGGGGACTACAATGAGCAGTTCTTC. V gene TRBV27 combines with J gene TRBJ2-1, with 7 bases matching TRBD1. CDR1 and CDR2 (germline): MNHEY, SMNVEV (reference sequence). V was pared by 2 bases and J by 3 bases, with 4 bases of the junction left unmatched. This CDR3 comprises 15 residues.

The chain has TRBV4-2 and TRBJ2-5; tentatively, D is TRBD1 (7 bases). Germline loops: CDR1 LGHNA, CDR2 YNFKEQ. V dropped 0 bases and J dropped 9 bases, with 20 bases sitting between them. The CDR3 covers 16 residues. CDR3 amino acids: CASSQERAGSRGAQYF. CDR3 sequence (DNA): TGTGCCAGCAGCCAAGAGAGGGCCGGGTCCAGGGGGGCCCAGTACTTC.

The V and J genes are TRBV7-8 and TRBJ1-4, with D perhaps TRBD1 (5 bases). Germline V gene sequence: CDR1 SGHVS, CDR2 FQNEAQ. The V end was cut by 4 bases, the J end by 6 bases, with 12 bases between. CDR3 length: 14 residues. The CDR3 nucleotides read TGTGCCAGCAGCTACGGGGCGGGTGATGAAAAACTGTTTTTT. The encoded protein is CASSYGAGDEKLFF.